Following are 25 T cell receptor beta chains from one sample sequenced in a study of shared clonotypes between healthy human individuals. Produced via immunoSEQ multiplex PCR; TCRdb's table is partial and in-frame only. The table records 450,000 to 500,000 clones, about 82% of them present only once. The sequenced sample consisted of PBMCs. These receptors were taken from a woman in her thirties or forties in good health. Some clones in this sample may be carry-over from other donors' samples.

The V gene is TRBV4-1, the J gene TRBJ2-5; D may be TRBD1 (6 bases). V was trimmed by 1 base and J by 4 bases, leaving 19 bases between them. This CDR3 is 17 amino acids long. CDR1 and CDR2 from the germline V gene are MGHRA and YSYEKL. The CDR3 DNA sequence: TGCGCCAGCAGCCAAGTTTACAGGGTTCGGGCCGGAGAGACCCAGTACTTC. This sequence encodes CASSQVYRVRAGETQYF.

This clone was seen a single time. The gene calls are TRBV21-1 and TRBJ2-7; the DNA was not used to check the table's D call, TRBD2. TRBV21-1 is a pseudogene locus. The CDR3 has 20 amino acids. In nucleotides, the CDR3 is TGTGCCAGCGGCTTGCGGGGTGGGCTAGATTTTTTGATAATGCACTACGAGCAGTACTTC. It translates to CASGLRGGLDFLIMHYEQYF.

Comment on this clone: The likely explanation is a read error, given a far larger clone one base away. The V gene is TRBV2, the J gene TRBJ1-1; D unclear. The germline V gene has CDR1 SNHLY and CDR2 FYNNEI. The CDR3 runs 13 residues. This CDR3 is CASSVSTNTVAFF. In DNA, the CDR3 is TGTGCCAGCAGTGTTTCGACAAACACTGTAGCTTTCTTT. The full variable domain, its missing parts supplied by reference TRBV2 and TRBJ1-1, is EPEVTQTPSHQVTQMGQEVILRCVPISNHLYFYWYRQILGQKVEFLVSFYNNEISEKSEIFDDQFSVERPDGSNFTLKIRSTKLEDSAMYFCASSVSTNTVAFFGQGTRLTVV.

The chain combines TRBV6-1 with TRBJ2-1; no reliable D call. This CDR3 comprises 12 residues. Per germline, CDR1 MNHNS and CDR2 SASEGT. V lost 3 bases, J lost 10 bases, and 10 bases lay in between. CDR3 protein: CASSDPWREQFF. The CDR3 DNA follows: TGTGCCAGCAGTGACCCTTGGCGGGAGCAGTTCTTC.

This chain connects TRBV25-1 to TRBJ2-5; no clear D gene. The V end lost 1 base, the J end lost 5 bases, and 14 bases lay between the germline ends. CDR1 MGHDK and CDR2 SYGVNS come from the germline V gene. CDR3 length equals 15 residues. CDR3 nucleotide sequence: TGTGCCAGCAGTGAATTTAAGGGCGTCTCGGAGACCCAGTACTTC. Its translation: CASSEFKGVSETQYF. Filled out from reference TRBV25-1 and TRBJ2-5, the complete variable domain reads EADIYQTPRYLVIGTGKKITLECSQTMGHDKMYWYQQDPGMELHLIHYSYGVNSTEKGDLSSESTVSRIRTEHFPLTLESARPSHTSQYLCASSEFKGVSETQYFGPGTRLLVL.

This chain connects TRBV15 to TRBJ1-1, with no clear D. V lost 0 bases to trimming and J lost 1 base, with 9 bases between them. CDR3 length: 15 amino acids. Germline CDR1 and CDR2: LNHNV and YYDKDF (reference sequence). The CDR3 protein is CATSRDGGANTEAFF. The CDR3 bases are TGTGCCACCAGCAGAGATGGAGGAGCGAACACTGAAGCTTTCTTT.

This chain links TRBV9 with TRBJ1-1; D gene unclear. V lost 0 bases and J 4 bases, leaving 10 bases between the germline ends. This CDR3 has 14 amino acids. Germline V gives CDR1 SGDLS, CDR2 YYNGEE. CDR3 amino acids: CASSVVGRFTEAFF. The CDR3, as DNA: TGTGCCAGCAGCGTAGTGGGCAGATTCACTGAAGCTTTCTTT.

The chain uses TRBV19 and TRBJ2-1; 10 bases align to TRBD2. CDR1 LNHDA and CDR2 SQIVND come from the germline V gene (reference sequence). This CDR3 is 17 amino acids long. Germline trimming cut 8 bases from V and 1 base from J; bases unmatched to any gene: 11. The CDR3 DNA is TGTGCCAGTGCAGGGCTAGCGGGAGACTTTTCCTACAATGAGCAGTTCTTC. Protein: CASAGLAGDFSYNEQFF. Using reference TRBV19 and TRBJ2-1 for the parts outside the CDR3, the full variable domain is DGGITQSPKYLFRKEGQNVTLSCEQNLNHDAMYWYRQDPGQGLRLIYYSQIVNDFQKGDIAEGYSVSREKKESFPLTVTSAQKNPTAFYLCASAGLAGDFSYNEQFFGPGTRLTVL.

A note on this clone: This specimen includes other DNA sequences encoding the same CDR3. The V call is TRBV2, the J call TRBJ1-5; tentative D call: TRBD1 (6 bases). V lost 4 bases and J 2 bases, leaving 9 bases between the germline ends. Germline values: CDR1 SNHLY, CDR2 FYNNEI. The CDR3 is 14 amino acids. CDR3 region: CASSVRGGNQPQHF. The CDR3 DNA sequence: TGTGCCAGCAGTGTTAGGGGGGGCAATCAGCCCCAGCATTTT.

This chain uses TRBV2 with TRBJ2-2; 7 bases map to TRBD2. Germline trimming cut 8 bases from V and 5 bases from J; bases unmatched to any gene: 8. This CDR3 is 14 amino acids long. Germline values: CDR1 SNHLY, CDR2 FYNNEI. The DNA for the CDR3 is TGTGCCAGCGGGTTGGGAGGGGAAACCGGGGAGCTGTTTTTT. Translating it yields CASGLGGETGELFF.

This clone was recorded once. The rearrangement joins TRBV2 to TRBJ2-7, with a weak D call TRBD1 (6 bases). V was clipped by 0 bases and J by 6 bases, with 15 bases between them. The CDR3 totals 15 residues. CDR1 is SNHLY and CDR2 is FYNNEI in the germline V gene. The DNA for the CDR3 is TGTGCCAGCAGTGAAGCCAGGGGAACCTGGGGCGAGCAGTACTTC. It specifies CASSEARGTWGEQYF.

The chain joins TRBV7-3 to TRBJ2-7; TRBD1 matches at 7 bases. The length of the CDR3 is 14 residues. V gave up 2 bases and J gave up 5 bases; unmatched junction bases: 6. The germline gives CDR1 SGHTA, CDR2 FQGTGA. CDR3 region: CASSLGGQADEQYF. The DNA for the CDR3 is TGTGCCAGCAGCTTAGGCGGACAGGCGGACGAGCAGTACTTC.

V is TRBV30 and J is TRBJ2-5; weak D call: TRBD1 (6 bases). The J call may be faulty, since TRBJ2-7 better matches the DNA end. This CDR3 contains 13 residues. Germline CDR1 GTSNPN, CDR2 SVGIG (reference sequence). The CDR3 protein is CAWKDRSSYEQYF. The CDR3 nucleotides are TGTGCCTGGAAGGACAGAAGCTCCTACGAGCAGTACTTC.

This chain connects TRBV2 to TRBJ2-7, with TRBD2 matching 8 bases. V trimming: 8 bases; J trimming: 0 bases; junction bases outside the gene matches: 12. CDR1 and CDR2 (germline): SNHLY, FYNNEI. This CDR3 contains 16 residues. CDR3 sequence: CASGGHLAGISYEQYF. In nucleotides, the CDR3 is TGTGCCAGCGGGGGACATTTAGCGGGGATCTCCTACGAGCAGTACTTC. The full variable domain, with the rest looked up from reference TRBV2 and TRBJ2-7, is EPEVTQTPSHQVTQMGQEVILRCVPISNHLYFYWYRQILGQKVEFLVSFYNNEISEKSEIFDDQFSVERPDGSNFTLKIRSTKLEDSAMYFCASGGHLAGISYEQYFGPGTRLTVT.

With regard to this clone: Since no conserved phenylalanine or tryptophan closes the CDR3, a read error is the likely cause. The DNA is omitted, as the CDR3 cannot be located on it reliably, and the CDR3 follows TCRdb's listing. The chain couples TRBV10-1 to TRBJ2-6. The CDR3 length equals 14 residues, ends included. Germline CDR1 reads WNHNN; CDR2 reads SYGVQD (reference sequence). This chain's CDR3 is CASSGFIRSHKVGL.

J is TRBJ1-3 and V is TRBV5-6; D is possibly TRBD1 (5 bases). With 2 bases removed from V and 2 bases from J, the gap between germline ends came to 14 bases. CDR1 is SGHDT, CDR2 YYEEEE, per germline. The CDR3 extends over 16 amino acids. CDR3 DNA: TGTGCCAGCAGCTTTCTAGGGGAAGGGCCTGGAAACACCATATATTTT. It is translated as CASSFLGEGPGNTIYF.

The chain links TRBV29-1 to TRBJ1-2, with D possibly being TRBD1 (6 bases). V was pared by 7 bases and J by 0 bases, with 15 bases between. There are 14 residues in the CDR3. CDR1 and CDR2 (germline): SQVTM, ANQGSEA. The CDR3 reads CSAAGDTTNYGYTF. The CDR3 DNA follows: TGCAGCGCCGCTGGGGACACCACTAACTATGGCTACACCTTC.

This clone has only one observation. J is TRBJ1-3 and V is TRBV28, with 8 bases lining up with TRBD1. V trimming: 4 bases; J trimming: 4 bases; junction bases outside the gene matches: 12. The CDR3 length is 17 residues. The germline gives CDR1 MDHEN, CDR2 SYDVKM. CDR3 nucleotide sequence: TGTGCCAGCAGTTCCACCACCACAGGGGGACCAGGAAACACCATATATTTT. Translated: CASSSTTTGGPGNTIYF. Full variable domain (remainder filled in from reference TRBV28 and TRBJ1-3): DVKVTQSSRYLVKRTGEKVFLECVQDMDHENMFWYRQDPGLGLRLIYFSYDVKMKEKGDIPEGYSVSREKKERFSLILESASTNQTSMYLCASSSTTTGGPGNTIYFGEGSWLTVV.

This clone was found once. Given a much more abundant clone one base away, this may be a read error. The chain uses TRBV4-2 and TRBJ1-3; D is unresolved. Germline V CDR1 and CDR2: LGHNA, YNFKEQ. CDR3 length: 15 amino acids. V lost 0 bases and J 2 bases, leaving 8 bases between the germline ends. Here the CDR3 DNA reads TGTGCCAGCAGCCAAGACAGGCAGCCTGGAAACACCATATATTTT. Its translation: CASSQDRQPGNTIYF.

This clone has only one observation. This same CDR3 is encoded by further DNA sequences in the sample. The gene calls are TRBV6-5 and TRBJ1-1; no reliable D call. The length of the CDR3 is 14 residues. V was pared by 0 bases and J by 0 bases, with 5 bases between. Germline V lookup: CDR1 MNHEY, CDR2 SVGAGI. This chain's CDR3 is CASSYSRVNTEAFF. CDR3 DNA: TGTGCCAGCAGTTACTCAAGGGTGAACACTGAAGCTTTCTTT.

This clone was counted ten times or more. Other DNA variants within this sample encode the same CDR3. The chain combines TRBV6-1 with TRBJ1-2; the D is unclear. CDR1 is MNHNS, CDR2 SASEGT, per germline. V dropped 1 base and J dropped 4 bases, with 13 bases sitting between them. CDR3 length equals 15 residues. This chain's CDR3 is CASSEVSTWGYGYTF. The CDR3 DNA follows: TGTGCCAGCAGTGAAGTATCAACATGGGGCTATGGCTACACCTTC.

Turning to this clone: Other DNA sequences in this sample translate to the same CDR3. The chain is built from TRBV27 and TRBJ2-7; D remains unclear. Germline lookup yields CDR1 MNHEY and CDR2 SMNVEV (reference sequence). V was clipped by 9 bases and J by 4 bases, with 4 bases between them. The CDR3 totals 9 residues. The CDR3 DNA reads as TGTGCCAGTGGTTACGAGCAGTACTTC. Its protein is CASGYEQYF.

The V call is TRBV13, the J call TRBJ2-2, with 8 bases identical to TRBD1. V gave up 5 bases and J gave up 2 bases; unmatched junction bases: 4. CDR1 is PRHDT and CDR2 is FYEKMQ in the germline V gene (reference sequence). This CDR3 comprises 15 residues. The CDR3 is CASSTGQANTGELFF. In DNA, the CDR3 is TGTGCCAGCAGCACGGGACAGGCAAACACCGGGGAGCTGTTTTTT. Full variable domain (rest looked up from reference TRBV13 and TRBJ2-2): AAGVIQSPRHLIKEKRETATLKCYPIPRHDTVYWYQQGPGQDPQFLISFYEKMQSDKGSIPDRFSAQQFSDYHSELNMSSLELGDSALYFCASSTGQANTGELFFGEGSRLTVL.

This clone appeared a single time. V gene TRBV27 combines with J gene TRBJ2-2, with 10 bases lining up with TRBD2. The CDR3 runs 18 residues. The J segment lost 3 bases and the V segment lost 3 bases, leaving 10 bases of the junction unmatched. The germline CDR1 and CDR2 sequences are MNHEY and SMNVEV (reference sequence). CDR3 in amino acids: CASSLKRGTSAHTGELFF. The CDR3 coding sequence is TGTGCCAGCAGTTTGAAGAGGGGGACTAGCGCTCACACCGGGGAGCTGTTTTTT.

V and J are TRBV2 and TRBJ2-7; D gene ambiguous. Trimming shortened V by 7 bases and J by 3 bases, and 10 bases separated the two germline ends. CDR3 size: 12 residues. Germline assignment: CDR1 SNHLY and CDR2 FYNNEI. This CDR3 is CASKADLYEQYF. CDR3 coding DNA: TGTGCCAGCAAGGCGGACCTCTACGAGCAGTACTTC.